The 5 T cell receptor beta chains below all came from one sample that was sequenced in a study of blood T cell repertoires in COVID-19. Repertoires were generated with immunoSEQ multiplex PCR, while TCRdb's copy carries only in-frame clones and drops some. The profile shows approximately 150,000 clones, about 87% of them singletons. The sequenced sample consisted of PBMCs or T cells enriched from blood (not recorded which). The receptors come from a man over 45 in a cohort exposed to, infected with or recovered from COVID-19 (not recorded which).

The chain employs TRBV6-4 and TRBJ1-1, with no clear D. Trimming removed 7 bases at V and 1 base at J, with 7 bases between. The CDR3 has 12 residues. The germline gives CDR1 MRHNA, CDR2 SNTAGT. CDR3 nucleotides: TGTGCCAGCAATGAGGCGAACACTGAAGCTTTCTTT. It codes for CASNEANTEAFF.

The CDR3 loop reads CASSLEGGSPYEQYF. The CDR3 nucleotides are TGCGCCAGCAGCTTGGAGGGCGGGAGCCCCTACGAGCAGTACTTC. The chain employs TRBV5-1 and TRBJ2-7, with 7 positions matching TRBD2. V was clipped by 0 bases and J by 2 bases; unmatched bases: 5. Germline CDR1 SGHRS, CDR2 YFSETQ. The CDR3 length is 15 residues.

The chain has TRBV7-9 and TRBJ1-2, with TRBD1 as a possible D gene (6 bases). CDR1 SEHNR and CDR2 FQNEAQ come from the germline V gene (reference sequence). Trimming removed 0 bases from V and 0 bases from J, with 8 bases in between. This CDR3 spans 15 amino acids. The CDR3 reads CASSLAGAANYGYTF. The CDR3 DNA reads as TGTGCCAGCAGCTTAGCGGGGGCCGCTAACTATGGCTACACCTTC.

J is TRBJ2-2 and V is TRBV18; D is unclear. CDR3 size: 16 residues. Germline CDR1 and CDR2: KGHSH and LQKENI. The ends were cut back, 0 bases at V and 1 base at J, with 9 bases in the middle. CDR3 loop: CASSPPLGRNTGELFF. The DNA for the CDR3 is TGTGCCAGCTCACCACCGCTAGGTCGGAACACCGGGGAGCTGTTTTTT.

The V and J genes are TRBV7-9 and TRBJ2-7, with 8 bases that match TRBD2. Germline lookup yields CDR1 SEHNR and CDR2 FQNEAQ (reference sequence). The CDR3 has 17 amino acids. Germline trimming cut 1 base from V and 2 bases from J; bases unmatched to any gene: 10. CDR3 sequence reads: CASSLEEPRREAYEQYF. For the CDR3, the DNA is TGTGCCAGCAGCTTAGAGGAACCTAGGCGGGAGGCCTACGAGCAGTACTTC.